These T cell receptor beta chains were read from a single sample in a study of cytomegalovirus exposure and HLA in healthy donors. The method was immunoSEQ multiplex PCR; TCRdb's version includes in-frame clones alone and lacks a portion of them. The sample holds tens of thousands of clones, about two thirds seen once. Specimen: PBMCs. The source is a man aged 40-49 years in good health and CMV-seropositive. The CDR3 runs from the conserved cysteine through the conserved F or W. Fields, in order: V gene, clone size, D gene, J gene, CDR3 DNA, CDR3 protein. The D gene is left open where the match is weak. For some rows the clone size is stated as once, few or many, or as a class when expanded; others skip it.

TRBV27,NA,TRBD1,TRBJ2-7,TGTGCCAGCAGATCACAGGGGTCCTACGAGCAGTACTTC,CASRSQGSYEQYF
TRBV19,NA,TRBD2,TRBJ2-3,TGTGCCAGTAGTATCGGCGGGGGTGGGGATACGCAGTATTTT,CASSIGGGGDTQYF
TRBV18,NA,NA,TRBJ2-2,TGTGCCAGCTCACTGCACGAGAGCACCGGGGAGCTGTTTTTT,CASSLHESTGELFF
TRBV10-3,NA,NA,TRBJ2-6,TGTGCCATCAGTGACCCCGGACAGTTAATTCCTGGGGCCAACGTCCTGACTTTC,CAISDPGQLIPGANVLTF
TRBV19,NA,NA,TRBJ1-5,TGTGCCAGTAGTATCGCCAGGGAAAGGGGATATAGCAATCAGCCCCAGCATTTT,CASSIARERGYSNQPQHF
TRBV5-1,NA,TRBD2,TRBJ2-3,TGCGCCAGCAGATTTGACCCCGGGGGGGGCGGGGGCACAGATACGCAGTATTTT,CASRFDPGGGGGTDTQYF
TRBV11-2,NA,NA,TRBJ2-7,TGTGCCAGCAGTCCCGACGGCGGGGAGCAGTACTTC,CASSPDGGEQYF
TRBV27,NA,TRBD1,TRBJ1-2,TGTGCCAGTAGGGACAGCAACTACTATGGCTACACCTTC,CASRDSNYYGYTF
TRBV13,NA,NA,TRBJ2-7,TGTGCCAGCAGCTTAGGGACCGGGAGAGGCGGCGAGCAGTACTTC,CASSLGTGRGGEQYF
TRBV28,NA,NA,TRBJ2-7,TGTGCCAGCACTAACAGACAGCCCTACGAGCAGTACTTC,CASTNRQPYEQYF
TRBV4-1,few,NA,TRBJ2-4,TGCGCCAGCAGCCAAGTTGCGGGAACCCTGAACATTCAGTACTTC,CASSQVAGTLNIQYF
TRBV27,NA,TRBD1,TRBJ2-7,TGTGCCAGCGGAAAGAGACCGGGACAGGGTTCCTACGAGCAGTACTTC,CASGKRPGQGSYEQYF
TRBV18,NA,NA,TRBJ1-1,TGTGCCAGCTCACTACAGGTTAACACTGAAGCTTTCTTT,CASSLQVNTEAFF
TRBV9,few,NA,TRBJ2-1,TGTGCCAGCAGCTTCCTAGCAGGGTCCGGACTATCATACTCCTACAATGAGCAGTTCTTC,CASSFLAGSGLSYSYNEQFF
TRBV6-1,NA,NA,TRBJ2-3,TGTGCCAGCAGGACTACGACAGGCCGCACAGATACGCAGTATTTT,CASRTTTGRTDTQYF
TRBV5-4,once,TRBD1,TRBJ1-1,TGTGCCAGCAGCCCCGGACAGGGGCAAGCTTTCTTT,CASSPGQGQAFF
TRBV5-1,NA,NA,TRBJ2-7,TGCGCCAGCAGCCCGATGACAGGCCTTCCCCGCGGCTTC,CASSPMTGLPRGF
TRBV28,few,NA,TRBJ1-5,TGTGCCAGCGTCCGGGACATGGGCAATCAGCCCCAGCATTTT,CASVRDMGNQPQHF
TRBV18,NA,NA,TRBJ1-5,TGTGCCAGCTCAATCAGGGGTAGAGATCAGCCCCAGCATTTT,CASSIRGRDQPQHF